This T cell receptor (beta chain) originates from a study of blood T cell repertoires in COVID-19. Trimming at V came to 3 bases and at J to 2 bases, leaving 10 bases not matched to a gene. The CDR3 spans 16 residues. CDR1 is DFQATT, CDR2 SNEGSKA, per germline (reference sequence). Some clones are missing from TCRdb's copy, which holds only in-frame ones; the method was immunoSEQ multiplex PCR. The sample contains 240,000 or so clones, over 75% of which appear only once. The chain has TRBV20-1 and TRBJ2-5, with 9 bases matching TRBD2. Input material: peripheral blood. The TCR was taken from a woman aged 25 to 39 with acute or convalescent COVID-19. CDR3 sequence: CSASYPRAGGQETQYF. The DNA for the CDR3 is TGCAGTGCTAGTTACCCGAGGGCGGGAGGGCAAGAGACCCAGTACTTC.